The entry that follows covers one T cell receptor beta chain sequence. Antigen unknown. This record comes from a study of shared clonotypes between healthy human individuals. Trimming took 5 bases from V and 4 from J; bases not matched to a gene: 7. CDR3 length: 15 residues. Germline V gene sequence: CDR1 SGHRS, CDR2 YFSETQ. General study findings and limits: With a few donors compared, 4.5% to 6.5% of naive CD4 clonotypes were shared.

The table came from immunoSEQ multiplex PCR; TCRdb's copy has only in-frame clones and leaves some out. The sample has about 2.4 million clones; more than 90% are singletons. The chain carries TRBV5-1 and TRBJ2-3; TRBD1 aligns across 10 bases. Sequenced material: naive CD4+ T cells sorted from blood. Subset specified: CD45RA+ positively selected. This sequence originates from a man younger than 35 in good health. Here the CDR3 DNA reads TGCGCCAGCAGTTGGGGACAGGGGAACCCAGATACGCAGTATTTT. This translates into CASSWGQGNPDTQYF.